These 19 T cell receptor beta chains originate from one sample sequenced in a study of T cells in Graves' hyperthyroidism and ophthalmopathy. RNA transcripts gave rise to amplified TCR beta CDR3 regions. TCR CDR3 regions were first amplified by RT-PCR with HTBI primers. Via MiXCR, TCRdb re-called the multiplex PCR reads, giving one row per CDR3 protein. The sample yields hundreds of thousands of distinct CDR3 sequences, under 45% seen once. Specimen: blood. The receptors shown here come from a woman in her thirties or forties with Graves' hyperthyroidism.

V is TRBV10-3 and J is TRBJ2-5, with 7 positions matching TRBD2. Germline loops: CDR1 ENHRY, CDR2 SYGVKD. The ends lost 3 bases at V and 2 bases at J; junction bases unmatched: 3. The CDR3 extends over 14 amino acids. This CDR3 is CAISERAGQETQYF. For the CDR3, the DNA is TGTGCCATCAGTGAACGAGCGGGACAAGAGACCCAGTACTTC.

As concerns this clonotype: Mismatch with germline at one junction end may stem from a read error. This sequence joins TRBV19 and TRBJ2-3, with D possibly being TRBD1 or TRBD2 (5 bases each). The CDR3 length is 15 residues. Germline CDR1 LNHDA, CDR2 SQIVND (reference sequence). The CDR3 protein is CASSSRDGNTYTQYF. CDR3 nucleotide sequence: TGTGCCAGTAGTAGCCGGGACGGGAACACATATACGCAGTATTTT. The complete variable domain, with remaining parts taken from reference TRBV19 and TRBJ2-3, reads DGGITQSPKYLFRKEGQNVTLSCEQNLNHDAMYWYRQDPGQGLRLIYYSQIVNDFQKGDIAEGYSVSREKKESFPLTVTSAQKNPTAFYLCASSSRDGNTYTQYFGPGTRLTVL.

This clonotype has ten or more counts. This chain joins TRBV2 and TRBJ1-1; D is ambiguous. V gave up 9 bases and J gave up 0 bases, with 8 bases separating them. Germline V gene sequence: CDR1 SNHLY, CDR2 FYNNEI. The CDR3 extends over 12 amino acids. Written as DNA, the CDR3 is TGTGCCAGTGGTGGAATGAACACTGAAGCTTTCTTT. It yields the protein CASGGMNTEAFF.

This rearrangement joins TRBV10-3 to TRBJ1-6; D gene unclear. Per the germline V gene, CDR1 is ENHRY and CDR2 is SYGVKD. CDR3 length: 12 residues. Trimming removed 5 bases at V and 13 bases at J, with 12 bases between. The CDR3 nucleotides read TGTGCCATCAGTTCCGCTGGATGGCCCCTCCACTTT. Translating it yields CAISSAGWPLHF.

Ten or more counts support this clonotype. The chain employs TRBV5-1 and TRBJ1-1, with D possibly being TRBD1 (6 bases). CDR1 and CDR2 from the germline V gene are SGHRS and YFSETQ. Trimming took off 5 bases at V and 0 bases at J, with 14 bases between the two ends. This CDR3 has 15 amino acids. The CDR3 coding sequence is TGCGCCAGCAGAACTGGACAGTTATTGAACACTGAAGCTTTCTTT. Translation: CASRTGQLLNTEAFF.

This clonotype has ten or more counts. The CDR3 region is CASSTAGSYEQYF. The CDR3 nucleotides are TGTGCCAGCAGCACCGCGGGGTCCTACGAGCAGTACTTC. This chain joins TRBV13 and TRBJ2-7; maybe TRBD2 (6 bases). V was cut by 5 bases and J by 1 base, with 9 bases left in between. Looked up from germline, CDR1 is PRHDT and CDR2 is FYEKMQ (reference sequence). The CDR3 runs to 13 residues.

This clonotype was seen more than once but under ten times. The CDR3 protein is CASSWGRDRNNYGYTF. Written as DNA, the CDR3 is TGTGCCAGTAGTTGGGGTCGGGACAGGAATAACTATGGCTACACCTTC. The V call is TRBV19, the J call TRBJ1-2; TRBD1 matches 8 bases. The CDR3 extends over 16 amino acids. V shed 5 bases and J 1 base; nucleotides not matched to a gene: 9. Germline assignment: CDR1 LNHDA and CDR2 SQIVND (reference sequence). The full variable domain, rest sourced from reference TRBV19 and TRBJ1-2, is DGGITQSPKYLFRKEGQNVTLSCEQNLNHDAMYWYRQDPGQGLRLIYYSQIVNDFQKGDIAEGYSVSREKKESFPLTVTSAQKNPTAFYLCASSWGRDRNNYGYTFGSGTRLTVV.

The CDR3 bases are TGTGCCAGCAGACGCAGGGGTCCGGACACCGGGGAGCTGTTTTTT. It translates to CASRRRGPDTGELFF. This chain uses TRBV7-2 with TRBJ2-2; TRBD1 might be the D (6 bases). The V gene's germline CDR1 is SGHTA and CDR2 FQGNSA. V was cut by 6 bases and J by 3 bases, with 14 bases left in between. The CDR3 contains 15 residues.

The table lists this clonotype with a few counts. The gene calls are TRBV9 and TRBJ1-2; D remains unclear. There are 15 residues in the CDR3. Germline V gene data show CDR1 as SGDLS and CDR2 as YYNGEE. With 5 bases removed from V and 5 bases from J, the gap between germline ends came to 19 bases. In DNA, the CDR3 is TGTGCCAGCAGTTACACCGCTTACAGTGATTATGGCTACACCTTC. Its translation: CASSYTAYSDYGYTF.

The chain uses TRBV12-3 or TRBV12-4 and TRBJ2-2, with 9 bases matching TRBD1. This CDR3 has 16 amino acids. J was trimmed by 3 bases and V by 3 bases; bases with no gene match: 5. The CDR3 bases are TGTGCCAGCAGTTTCTTACAGGGGGCGTACACCGGGGAGCTGTTTTTT. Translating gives CASSFLQGAYTGELFF.

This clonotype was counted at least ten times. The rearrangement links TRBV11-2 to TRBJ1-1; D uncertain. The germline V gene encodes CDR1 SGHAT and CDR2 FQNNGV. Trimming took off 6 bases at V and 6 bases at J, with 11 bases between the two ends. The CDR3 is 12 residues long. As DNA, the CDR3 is TGTGCCAGCAGTCTCAGGCAGCCTGAAGCTTTCTTT. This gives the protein CASSLRQPEAFF.

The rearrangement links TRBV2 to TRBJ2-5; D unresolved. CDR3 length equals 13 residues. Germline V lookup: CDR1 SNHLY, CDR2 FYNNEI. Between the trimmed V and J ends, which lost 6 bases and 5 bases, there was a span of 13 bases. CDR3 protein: CASSSVLGETQYF. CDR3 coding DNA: TGTGCCAGCAGCTCAGTGTTAGGGGAGACCCAGTACTTC.

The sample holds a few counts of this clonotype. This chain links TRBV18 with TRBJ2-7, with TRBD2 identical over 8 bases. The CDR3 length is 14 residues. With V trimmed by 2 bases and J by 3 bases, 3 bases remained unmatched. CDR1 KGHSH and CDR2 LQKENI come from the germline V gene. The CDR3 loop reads CASSPGGRIYEQYF. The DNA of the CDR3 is TGTGCCAGCTCACCAGGCGGGAGGATCTACGAGCAGTACTTC. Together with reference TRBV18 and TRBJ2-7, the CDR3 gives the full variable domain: NAGVMQNPRHLVRRRGQEARLRCSPMKGHSHVYWYRQLPEEGLKFMVYLQKENIIDESGMPKERFSAEFPKEGPSILRIQQVVRGDSAAYFCASSPGGRIYEQYFGPGTRLTVT.

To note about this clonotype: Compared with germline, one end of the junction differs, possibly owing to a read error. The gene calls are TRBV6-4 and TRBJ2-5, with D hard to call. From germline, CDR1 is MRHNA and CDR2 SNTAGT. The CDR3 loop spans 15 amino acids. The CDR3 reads CASSYSVARQETQYF. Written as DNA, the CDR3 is TGTGCCAGCAGTTACTCTGTTGCAAGGCAAGAGACCCAGTACTTC.

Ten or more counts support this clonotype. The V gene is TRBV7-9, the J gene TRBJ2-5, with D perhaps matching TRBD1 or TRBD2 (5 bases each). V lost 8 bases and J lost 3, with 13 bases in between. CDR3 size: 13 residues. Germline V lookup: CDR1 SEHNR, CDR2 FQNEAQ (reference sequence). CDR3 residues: CASGTAREETQYF. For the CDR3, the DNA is TGTGCCAGCGGGACGGCGAGAGAAGAGACCCAGTACTTC.

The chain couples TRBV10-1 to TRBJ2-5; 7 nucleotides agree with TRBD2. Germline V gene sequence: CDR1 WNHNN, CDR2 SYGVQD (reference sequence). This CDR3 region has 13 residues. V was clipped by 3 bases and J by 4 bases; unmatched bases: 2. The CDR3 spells CASSEAGRETQYF. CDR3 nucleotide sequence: TGCGCCAGCAGTGAAGCGGGACGAGAGACCCAGTACTTC.

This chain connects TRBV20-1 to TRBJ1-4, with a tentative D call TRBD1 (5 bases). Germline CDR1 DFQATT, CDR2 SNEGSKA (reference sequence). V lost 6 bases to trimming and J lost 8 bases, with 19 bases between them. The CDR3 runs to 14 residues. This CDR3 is CSASGLGVKEKLFF. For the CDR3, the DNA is TGCAGTGCCTCAGGACTAGGGGTCAAGGAAAAACTGTTTTTT.

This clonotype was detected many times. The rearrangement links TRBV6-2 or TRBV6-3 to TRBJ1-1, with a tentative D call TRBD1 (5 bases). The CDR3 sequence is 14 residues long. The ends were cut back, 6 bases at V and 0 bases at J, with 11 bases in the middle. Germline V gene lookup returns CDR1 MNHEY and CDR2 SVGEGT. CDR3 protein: CASSRQQLNTEAFF. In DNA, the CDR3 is TGTGCCAGCAGCCGACAGCAACTGAACACTGAAGCTTTCTTT.

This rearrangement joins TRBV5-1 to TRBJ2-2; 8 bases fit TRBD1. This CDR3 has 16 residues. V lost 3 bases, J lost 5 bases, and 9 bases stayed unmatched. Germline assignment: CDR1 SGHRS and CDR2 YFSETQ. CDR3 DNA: TGCGCCAGCAGCTCCTCCGGACAGGGAGGAACCGGGGAGCTGTTTTTT. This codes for CASSSSGQGGTGELFF.